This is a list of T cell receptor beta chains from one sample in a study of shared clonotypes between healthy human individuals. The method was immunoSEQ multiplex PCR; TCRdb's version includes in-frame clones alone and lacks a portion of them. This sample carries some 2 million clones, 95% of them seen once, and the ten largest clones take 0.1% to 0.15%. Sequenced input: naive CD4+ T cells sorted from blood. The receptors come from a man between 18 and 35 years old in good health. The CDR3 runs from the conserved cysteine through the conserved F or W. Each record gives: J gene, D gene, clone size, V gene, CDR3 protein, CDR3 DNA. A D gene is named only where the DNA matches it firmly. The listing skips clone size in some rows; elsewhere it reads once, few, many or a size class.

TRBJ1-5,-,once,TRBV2,CASDGRVSNQPQHF,TGTGCCAGCGACGGGAGAGTTAGCAATCAGCCCCAGCATTTT
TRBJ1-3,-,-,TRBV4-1,CASSQHTLGQRLILGNTIYF,TGCGCCAGCAGCCAGCATACCTTAGGACAGCGACTCATACTGGGAAACACCATATATTTT
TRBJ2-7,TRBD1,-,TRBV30,CAWRWTGSSYEQYF,TGTGCCTGGCGATGGACAGGGAGCTCCTACGAGCAGTACTTC
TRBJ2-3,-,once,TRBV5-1,CASSLGERARTDTQYF,TGCGCCAGCAGCTTGGGTGAGCGGGCACGCACAGATACGCAGTATTTT
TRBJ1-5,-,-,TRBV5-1,CASSPTVGFHQPQHF,TGCGCCAGCAGCCCCACGGTTGGCTTTCATCAGCCCCAGCATTTT
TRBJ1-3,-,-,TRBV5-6,CASSLGFTGPSGNTIYF,TGTGCCAGCAGCTTGGGGTTCACCGGGCCCTCTGGAAACACCATATATTTT
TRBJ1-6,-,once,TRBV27,CASRAQASSYNSPLHF,TGTGCCAGCAGGGCACAGGCTAGCTCCTATAATTCACCCCTCCACTTT
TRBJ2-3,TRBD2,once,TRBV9,CASSVGSSGRGDTQYF,TGTGCCAGCAGCGTAGGTAGTAGCGGGAGAGGGGATACGCAGTATTTT
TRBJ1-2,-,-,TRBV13,CASSFGYAGGGYTF,TGTGCCAGCAGCTTCGGGTACGCGGGCGGTGGCTACACCTTC
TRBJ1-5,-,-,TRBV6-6,CASSYKSNQPQHF,TGTGCCAGCAGTTACAAGAGCAATCAGCCCCAGCATTTT
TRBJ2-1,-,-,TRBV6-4,CASSDDGSRTEQFF,TGTGCCAGCAGTGACGACGGATCCCGGACTGAGCAGTTCTTC
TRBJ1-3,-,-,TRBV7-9,CASSSPQANSGNTIYF,TGTGCCAGCAGCTCTCCACAGGCCAACTCTGGAAACACCATATATTTT
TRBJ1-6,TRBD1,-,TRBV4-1,CASSQGDRVSPLHF,TGCGCCAGCAGCCAAGGGGACAGGGTTTCACCCCTCCACTTT
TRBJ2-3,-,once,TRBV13,CASSRYVGSQPTQYF,TGTGCCAGCAGCCGTTATGTTGGGTCCCAGCCTACGCAGTATTTT
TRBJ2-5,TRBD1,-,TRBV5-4,CASSLGLGQGGETQYF,TGTGCCAGCAGCTTGGGGTTGGGACAGGGTGGGGAGACCCAGTACTTC
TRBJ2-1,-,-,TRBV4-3,CASSQGIITDNEQFF,TGCGCCAGCAGCCAAGGGATTATTACAGACAATGAGCAGTTCTTC
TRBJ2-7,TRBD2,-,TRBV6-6,CASGTGTTLYEQYF,TGTGCCAGTGGGACCGGGACTACTCTTTACGAGCAGTACTTC
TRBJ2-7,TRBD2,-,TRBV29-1,CSVEVQRGVYEQYF,TGCAGCGTTGAGGTCCAGCGGGGGGTCTACGAGCAGTACTTC
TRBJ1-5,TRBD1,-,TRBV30,CAWRGQGQNQPQHF,TGTGCCTGGAGGGGACAGGGCCAAAATCAGCCCCAGCATTTT
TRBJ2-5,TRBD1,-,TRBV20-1,CSSRGLETQYF,TGCAGTAGCAGGGGGTTAGAGACCCAGTACTTC
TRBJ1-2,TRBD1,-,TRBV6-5,CASSLTGLNGYTF,TGTGCCAGCAGTTTGACAGGGTTGAATGGCTACACCTTC
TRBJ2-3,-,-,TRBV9,CASSYGLQRDSDTQYF,TGTGCCAGCAGCTACGGACTGCAACGGGACTCAGATACGCAGTATTTT
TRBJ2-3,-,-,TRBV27,CASRTPGSGTQYF,TGTGCCAGCAGAACCCCCGGCAGCGGGACGCAGTATTTT
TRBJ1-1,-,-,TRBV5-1,CASSLVGWSLLTEAFF,TGCGCCAGCAGCTTGGTGGGTTGGTCCCTCCTCACTGAAGCTTTCTTT
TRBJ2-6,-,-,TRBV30,CAWSVKVTTASGANVLTF,TGTGCCTGGAGTGTAAAAGTTACGACGGCCTCTGGGGCCAACGTCCTGACTTTC
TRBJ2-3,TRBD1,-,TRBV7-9,CASSSGGQGASDTQYF,TGTGCCAGCAGCTCAGGGGGACAGGGGGCATCAGATACGCAGTATTTT
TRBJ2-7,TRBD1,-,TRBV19,CASRQGVEQYF,TGTGCCAGCCGACAGGGGGTCGAGCAGTACTTC
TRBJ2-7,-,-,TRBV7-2,CASSLRQGSYEQYF,TGTGCCAGCAGCTTGAGGCAGGGGTCCTACGAGCAGTACTTC
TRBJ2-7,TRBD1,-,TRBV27,CASSPGGSLRLYEQYF,TGTGCCAGCAGCCCAGGGGGCTCACTTCGACTCTACGAGCAGTACTTC
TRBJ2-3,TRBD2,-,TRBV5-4,CASSLGGRGTDTQYF,TGTGCCAGCAGCTTGGGCGGGAGAGGCACAGATACGCAGTATTTT
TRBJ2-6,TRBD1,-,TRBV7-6,CASSPGTGPSGANVLTF,TGTGCCAGCAGCCCCGGGACAGGCCCCTCTGGGGCCAACGTCCTGACTTTC
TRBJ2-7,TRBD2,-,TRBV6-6,CATGRGVASGEQYF,TGTGCCACCGGGAGGGGGGTCGCCTCTGGTGAGCAGTACTTC
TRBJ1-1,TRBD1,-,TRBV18,CASSPRQGWTEAFF,TGTGCCAGCTCACCTAGACAGGGTTGGACTGAAGCTTTCTTT
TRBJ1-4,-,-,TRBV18,CASSPGGGLEKLFF,TGTGCCAGCTCCCCTGGTGGGGGGCTTGAAAAACTGTTTTTT
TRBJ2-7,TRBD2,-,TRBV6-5,CASSRGGLVSYEQYF,TGTGCCAGCAGTCGCGGCGGACTAGTCTCGTACGAGCAGTACTTC
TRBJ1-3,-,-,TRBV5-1,CASSADPHTIYF,TGCGCCAGCAGCGCGGACCCTCACACCATATATTTT
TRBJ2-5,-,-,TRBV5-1,CASSLMDSKETQYF,TGCGCCAGCAGCTTGATGGACAGCAAAGAGACCCAGTACTTC
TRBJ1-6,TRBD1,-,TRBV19,CASSGLGTGGSPLHF,TGTGCCAGTAGTGGGCTTGGGACAGGAGGCTCACCCCTCCACTTT
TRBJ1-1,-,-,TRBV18,CASSPPTFRGAFF,TGTGCCAGCTCACCACCCACTTTCCGGGGAGCTTTCTTT
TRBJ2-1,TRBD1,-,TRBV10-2,CASSESLGQGALGEQFF,TGCGCCAGCAGTGAGTCTTTAGGACAGGGAGCTTTGGGTGAGCAGTTCTTC
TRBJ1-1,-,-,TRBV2,CASVGQSPEAFF,TGTGCCAGCGTAGGACAGAGCCCTGAAGCTTTCTTT
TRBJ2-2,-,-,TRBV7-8,CASSLSYGWGELFF,TGTGCCAGCAGCTTGTCCTATGGTTGGGGGGAGCTGTTTTTT
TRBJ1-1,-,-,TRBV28,CASRTVNTEAFF,TGTGCCAGCAGGACAGTGAACACTGAAGCTTTCTTT
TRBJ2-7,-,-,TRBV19,CASSIDVRSHGYEQYF,TGTGCCAGTAGTATAGACGTGCGGTCTCATGGTTACGAGCAGTACTTC
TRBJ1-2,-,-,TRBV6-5,CASSLRGAADGYTF,TGTGCCAGCAGTTTACGGGGGGCGGCAGATGGCTACACCTTC
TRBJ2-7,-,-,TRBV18,CASSPSEAYEQYF,TGTGCCAGCTCACCATCGGAGGCCTACGAGCAGTACTTC
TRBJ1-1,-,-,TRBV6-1,CASSALQLGAFF,TGTGCCAGCAGTGCATTACAGTTGGGGGCTTTCTTT
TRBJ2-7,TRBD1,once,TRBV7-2,CASRFQGAERYEQYF,TGTGCCAGCAGGTTTCAGGGGGCAGAGCGCTACGAGCAGTACTTC
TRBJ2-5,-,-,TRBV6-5,CASSYRDTATQYF,TGTGCCAGCAGTTACAGGGACACGGCGACCCAGTACTTC
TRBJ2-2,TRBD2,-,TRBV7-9,CASSLAGGNTGELFF,TGTGCCAGCAGTTTAGCGGGAGGGAACACCGGGGAGCTGTTTTTT
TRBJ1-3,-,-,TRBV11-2,CASSRDNSGNTIYF,TGTGCCAGCAGCAGAGATAACTCTGGAAACACCATATATTTT
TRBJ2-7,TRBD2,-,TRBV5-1,CASRETSTAQQYF,TGCGCCAGCAGAGAGACTAGCACCGCTCAGCAGTACTTC
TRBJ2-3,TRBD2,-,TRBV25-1,CASSERAGGHTDTQYF,TGTGCCAGCAGTGAAAGGGCGGGAGGGCACACAGATACGCAGTATTTT